This T cell receptor beta chain derives from a study of cytomegalovirus exposure and HLA in healthy donors. Study as a whole: Earlier work reported 110 million or so unique TCR beta sequences from about 179 million T cells.

Amplification used 60 Vbeta primers and 13 Jbeta primers. Generated by immunoSEQ multiplex PCR, the TCRdb table keeps only in-frame clones and is missing some. The sample data list 100,000 to 150,000 clones. The sample taken for sequencing was PBMCs. The origin of this receptor is a man between 25 and 39 years old in good health and CMV-seronegative.

Here the CDR3 reads CASSDSRDFAYEQYF. As DNA, the CDR3 is TGTGCCAGCAGCGATTCCCGGGACTTCGCCTACGAGCAGTACTTC. V gene TRBV14 combines with J gene TRBJ2-7; maybe TRBD2 (6 bases). The CDR3 runs to 15 residues. The germline V gene encodes CDR1 SGHDN and CDR2 FVKESK. Trimming shortened V by 5 bases and J by 2 bases, and 16 bases separated the two germline ends. Combining the CDR3 with reference TRBV14 and TRBJ2-7 gives the whole variable domain EAGVTQFPSHSVIEKGQTVTLRCDPISGHDNLYWYRRVMGKEIKFLLHFVKESKQDESGMPNNRFLAERTGGTYSTLKVQPAELEDSGVYFCASSDSRDFAYEQYFGPGTRLTVT.